This T cell receptor beta chain originates from a study of blood T cell repertoires in COVID-19. Overall study: Material from acute and convalescent COVID-19 was sourced from the United States, Italy and Spain. T cells, B-cell-depleted T cells, or PBMCs supplied cDNA or gDNA.

This CDR3 has 14 amino acids. With 5 bases clipped from V and 10 bases from J, the junction kept 6 bases outside the gene matches. From germline, CDR1 is SEHNR and CDR2 FQNEAQ (reference sequence). In the source study's methods: Amplification of reference gene primers provided the estimated nucleated cell counts. The assay was immunoSEQ multiplex PCR, and TCRdb's table has in-frame clones only and misses some. V and J calls and clone size are copied from that table; D and trimming were computed from the DNA. In the table there are around 300,000 clones, around 82% of which are singletons. The rearrangement uses TRBV7-9 and TRBJ1-6; TRBD1 aligns across 9 bases. Sequenced material: peripheral blood. The receptor was derived from a woman in her fifties or sixties who had recovered from COVID-19. The CDR3 is CASSQGQGWSPLHF. The CDR3 DNA sequence: TGTGCCAGCAGCCAGGGACAGGGCTGGTCACCCCTCCACTTT.